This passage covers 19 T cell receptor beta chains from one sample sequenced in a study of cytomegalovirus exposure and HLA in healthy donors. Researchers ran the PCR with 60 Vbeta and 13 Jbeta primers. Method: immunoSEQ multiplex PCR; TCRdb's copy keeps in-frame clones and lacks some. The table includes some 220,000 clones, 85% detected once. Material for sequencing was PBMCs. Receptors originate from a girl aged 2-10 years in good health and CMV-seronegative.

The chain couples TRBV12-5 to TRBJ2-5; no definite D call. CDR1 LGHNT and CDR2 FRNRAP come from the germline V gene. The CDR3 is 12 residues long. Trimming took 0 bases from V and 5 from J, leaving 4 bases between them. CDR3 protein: CASGLVRETQYF. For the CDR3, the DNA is TGTGCTAGTGGTTTGGTACGGGAGACCCAGTACTTC.

The CDR3 DNA reads as TGTGCCAGCAGTCAGGACAGGGGCGGAGAAGCTTTCTTT. Translating it yields CASSQDRGGEAFF. The chain combines TRBV6-1 with TRBJ1-1, with 9 bases fitting TRBD1. Trimming at V came to 5 bases and at J to 8 bases, leaving 6 bases not matched to a gene. Per the germline V gene, CDR1 is MNHNS and CDR2 is SASEGT. This CDR3 is built from 13 residues.

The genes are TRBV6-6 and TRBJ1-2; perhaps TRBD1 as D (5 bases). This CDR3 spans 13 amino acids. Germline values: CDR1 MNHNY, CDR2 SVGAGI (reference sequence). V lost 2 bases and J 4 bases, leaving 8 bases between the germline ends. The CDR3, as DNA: TGTGCCAGCAGTTACGGACAAGCCTATGGCTACACCTTC. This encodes CASSYGQAYGYTF.

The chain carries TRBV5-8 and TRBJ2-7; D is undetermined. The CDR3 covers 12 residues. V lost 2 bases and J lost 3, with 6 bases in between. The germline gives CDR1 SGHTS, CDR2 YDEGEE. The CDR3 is CASSFPLYEQYF. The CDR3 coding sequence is TGTGCCAGCAGCTTCCCCCTCTACGAGCAGTACTTC. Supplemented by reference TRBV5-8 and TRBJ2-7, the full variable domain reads EAGVTQSPTHLIKTRGQQATLRCSPISGHTSVYWYQQALGLGLQFLLWYDEGEERNRGNFPPRFSGRQFPNYSSELNVNALELEDSALYLCASSFPLYEQYFGPGTRLTVT.

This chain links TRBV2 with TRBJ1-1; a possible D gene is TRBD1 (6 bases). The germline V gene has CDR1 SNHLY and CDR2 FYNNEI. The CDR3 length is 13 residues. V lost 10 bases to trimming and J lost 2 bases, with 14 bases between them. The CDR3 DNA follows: TGTGCCACATTACAGGGTTTTAACACTGAAGCTTTCTTT. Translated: CATLQGFNTEAFF. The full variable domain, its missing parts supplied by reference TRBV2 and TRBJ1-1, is EPEVTQTPSHQVTQMGQEVILRCVPISNHLYFYWYRQILGQKVEFLVSFYNNEISEKSEIFDDQFSVERPDGSNFTLKIRSTKLEDSAMYFCATLQGFNTEAFFGQGTRLTVV.

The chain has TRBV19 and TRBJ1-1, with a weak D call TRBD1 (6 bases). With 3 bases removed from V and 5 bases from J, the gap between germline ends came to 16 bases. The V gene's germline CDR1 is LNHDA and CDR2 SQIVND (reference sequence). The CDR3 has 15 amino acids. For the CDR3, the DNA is TGTGCCAGTAGTATGGTAGGGGGGCGGGGGACTGAAGCTTTCTTT. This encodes CASSMVGGRGTEAFF.

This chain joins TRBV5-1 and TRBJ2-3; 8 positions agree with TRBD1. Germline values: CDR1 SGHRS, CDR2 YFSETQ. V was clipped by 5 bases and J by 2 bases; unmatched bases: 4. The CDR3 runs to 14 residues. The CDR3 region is CASRQGADTDTQYF. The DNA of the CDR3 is TGCGCCAGCAGGCAGGGGGCGGACACAGATACGCAGTATTTT. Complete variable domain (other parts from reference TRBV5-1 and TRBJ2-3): KAGVTQTPRYLIKTRGQQVTLSCSPISGHRSVSWYQQTPGQGLQFLFEYFSETQRNKGNFPGRFSGRQFSNSRSEMNVSTLELGDSALYLCASRQGADTDTQYFGPGTRLTVL.

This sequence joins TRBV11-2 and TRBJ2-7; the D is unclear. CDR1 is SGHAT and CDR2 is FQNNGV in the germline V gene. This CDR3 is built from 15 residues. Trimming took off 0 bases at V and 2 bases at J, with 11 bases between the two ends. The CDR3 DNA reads TGTGCCAGCAGCTTAGATACGGTATCTCCCTACGAGCAGTACTTC. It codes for CASSLDTVSPYEQYF.

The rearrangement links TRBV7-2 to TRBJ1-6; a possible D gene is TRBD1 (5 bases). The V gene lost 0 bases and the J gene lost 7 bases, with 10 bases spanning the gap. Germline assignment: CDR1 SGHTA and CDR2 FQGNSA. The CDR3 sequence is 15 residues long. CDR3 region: CASSLADRRNSPLHF. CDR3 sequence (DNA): TGTGCCAGCAGCTTAGCCGACAGACGGAATTCACCCCTCCACTTT.

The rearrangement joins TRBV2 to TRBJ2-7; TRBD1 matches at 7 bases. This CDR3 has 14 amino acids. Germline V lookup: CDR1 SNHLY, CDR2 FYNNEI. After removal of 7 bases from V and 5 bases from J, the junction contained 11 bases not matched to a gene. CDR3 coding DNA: TGTGCCAGCACCCGACAGGGTAGTGTCAACGAGCAGTACTTC. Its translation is CASTRQGSVNEQYF. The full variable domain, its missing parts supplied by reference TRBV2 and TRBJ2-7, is EPEVTQTPSHQVTQMGQEVILRCVPISNHLYFYWYRQILGQKVEFLVSFYNNEISEKSEIFDDQFSVERPDGSNFTLKIRSTKLEDSAMYFCASTRQGSVNEQYFGPGTRLTVT.

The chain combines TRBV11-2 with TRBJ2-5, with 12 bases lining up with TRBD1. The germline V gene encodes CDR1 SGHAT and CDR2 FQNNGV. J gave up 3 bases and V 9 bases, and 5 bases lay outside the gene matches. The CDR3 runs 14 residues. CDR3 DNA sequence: TGTGCCAGTGGGGACAGGGGGCTAAAAGAGACCCAGTACTTC. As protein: CASGDRGLKETQYF.

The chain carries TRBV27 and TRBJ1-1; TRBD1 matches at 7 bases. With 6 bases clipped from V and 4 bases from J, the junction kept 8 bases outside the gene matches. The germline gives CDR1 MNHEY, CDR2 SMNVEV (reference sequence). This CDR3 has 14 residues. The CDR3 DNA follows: TGTGCCAGCAGCCGACAGGGTACGGGCACTGAAGCTTTCTTT. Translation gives CASSRQGTGTEAFF.

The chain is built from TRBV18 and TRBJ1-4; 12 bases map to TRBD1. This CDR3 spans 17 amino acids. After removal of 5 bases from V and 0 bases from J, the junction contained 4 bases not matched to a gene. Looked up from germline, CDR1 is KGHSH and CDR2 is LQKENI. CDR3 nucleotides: TGTGCCAGCTCATCGGGACAGGGGGCTACAACTAATGAAAAACTGTTTTTT. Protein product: CASSSGQGATTNEKLFF.

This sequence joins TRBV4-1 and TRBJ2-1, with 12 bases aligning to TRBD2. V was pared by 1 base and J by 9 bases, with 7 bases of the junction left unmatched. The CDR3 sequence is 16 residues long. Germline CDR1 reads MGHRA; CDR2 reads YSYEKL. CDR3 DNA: TGCGCCAGCAGCCAAGGACCCCTAGCGGGAGGGCTTGAGCAGTTCTTC. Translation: CASSQGPLAGGLEQFF.

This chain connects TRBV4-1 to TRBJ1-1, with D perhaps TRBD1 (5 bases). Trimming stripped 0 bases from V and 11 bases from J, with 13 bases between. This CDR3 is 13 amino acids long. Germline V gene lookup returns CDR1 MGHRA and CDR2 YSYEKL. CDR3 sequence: CASSQEGRTRAFF. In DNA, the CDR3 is TGCGCCAGCAGCCAAGAGGGCAGGACAAGGGCTTTCTTT.

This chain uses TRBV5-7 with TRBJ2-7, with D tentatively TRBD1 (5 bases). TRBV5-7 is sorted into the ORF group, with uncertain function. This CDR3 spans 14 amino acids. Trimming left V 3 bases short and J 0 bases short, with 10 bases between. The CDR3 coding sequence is TGTGCCAGCAGCTCCCGACAGACCTCCTACGAGCAGTACTTC. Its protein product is CASSSRQTSYEQYF.

CDR3 nucleotide sequence: TGCGCCAGCAGCCAAGCAGGGCCCCTAACTGAAGCTTTCTTT. Its translation is CASSQAGPLTEAFF. This chain joins TRBV4-1 and TRBJ1-1; TRBD1 might be the D (5 bases). The CDR3 has 14 amino acids. V lost 1 base, J lost 5 bases, and 11 bases lay in between. CDR1 and CDR2 (germline): MGHRA, YSYEKL.

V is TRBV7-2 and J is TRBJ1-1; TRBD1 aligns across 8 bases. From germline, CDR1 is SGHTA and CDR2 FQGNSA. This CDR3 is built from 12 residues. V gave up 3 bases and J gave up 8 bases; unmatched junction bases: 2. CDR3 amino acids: CASSFRTGEAFF. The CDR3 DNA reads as TGTGCCAGCAGCTTTCGGACAGGGGAAGCTTTCTTT.

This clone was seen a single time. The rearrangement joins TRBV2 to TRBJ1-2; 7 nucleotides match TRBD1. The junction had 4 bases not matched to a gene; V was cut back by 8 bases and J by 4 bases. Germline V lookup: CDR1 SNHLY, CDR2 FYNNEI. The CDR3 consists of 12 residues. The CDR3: CASGGQAYGYTF. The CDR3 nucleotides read TGTGCCAGCGGTGGACAGGCCTATGGCTACACCTTC.